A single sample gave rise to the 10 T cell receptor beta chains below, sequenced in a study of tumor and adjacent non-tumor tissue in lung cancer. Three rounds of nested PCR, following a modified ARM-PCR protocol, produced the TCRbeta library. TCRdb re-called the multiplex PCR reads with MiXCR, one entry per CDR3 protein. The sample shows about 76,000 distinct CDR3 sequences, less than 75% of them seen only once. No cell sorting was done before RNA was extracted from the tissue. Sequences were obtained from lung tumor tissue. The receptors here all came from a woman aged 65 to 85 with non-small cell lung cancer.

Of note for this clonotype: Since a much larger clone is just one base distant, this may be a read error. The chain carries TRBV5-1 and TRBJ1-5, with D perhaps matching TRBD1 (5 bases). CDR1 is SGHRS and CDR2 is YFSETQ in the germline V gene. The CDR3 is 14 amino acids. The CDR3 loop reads CASSFQGGNQSQHF. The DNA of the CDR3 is TGCGCCAGCAGCTTTCAGGGTGGCAATCAGTCCCAGCATTTT. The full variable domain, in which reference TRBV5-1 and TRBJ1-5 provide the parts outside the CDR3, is KAGVTQTPRYLIKTRGQQVTLSCSPISGHRSVSWYQQTPGQGLQFLFEYFSETQRNKGNFPGRFSGRQFSNSRSEMNVSTLELGDSALYLCASSFQGGNQSQHFGDGTRLSIL.

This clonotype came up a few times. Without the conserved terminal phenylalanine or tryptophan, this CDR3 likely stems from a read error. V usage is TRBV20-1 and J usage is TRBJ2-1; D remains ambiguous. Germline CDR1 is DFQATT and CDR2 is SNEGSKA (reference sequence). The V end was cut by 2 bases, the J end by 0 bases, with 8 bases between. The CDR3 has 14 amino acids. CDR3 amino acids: CSARPVSSYNEQFL. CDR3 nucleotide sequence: TGCAGTGCTAGACCCGTGAGCTCCTACAATGAGCAGTTCCTC.

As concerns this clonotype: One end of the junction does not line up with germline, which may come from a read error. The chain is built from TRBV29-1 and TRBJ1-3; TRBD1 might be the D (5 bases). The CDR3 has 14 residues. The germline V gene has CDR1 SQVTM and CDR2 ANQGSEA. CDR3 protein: CSASGTDSGNTTHF. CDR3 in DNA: TGCAGCGCGTCCGGGACGGACTCTGGAAACACCACACATTTT.

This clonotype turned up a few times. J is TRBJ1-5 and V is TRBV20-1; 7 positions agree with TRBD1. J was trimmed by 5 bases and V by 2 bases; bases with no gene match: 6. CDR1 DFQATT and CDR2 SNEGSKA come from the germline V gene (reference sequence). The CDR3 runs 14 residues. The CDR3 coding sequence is TGCAGTGCTAGATACGACAGGGCAGATCAGCCCCAGCATTTT. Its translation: CSARYDRADQPQHF.

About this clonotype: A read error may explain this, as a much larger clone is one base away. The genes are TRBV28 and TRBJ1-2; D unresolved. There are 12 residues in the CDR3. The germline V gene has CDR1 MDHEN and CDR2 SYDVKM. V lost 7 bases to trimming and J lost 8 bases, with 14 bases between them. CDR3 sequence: CASNFVGGGYTF. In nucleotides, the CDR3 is TGTGCCAGCAATTTTGTCGGTGGAGGCTACACCTTC.

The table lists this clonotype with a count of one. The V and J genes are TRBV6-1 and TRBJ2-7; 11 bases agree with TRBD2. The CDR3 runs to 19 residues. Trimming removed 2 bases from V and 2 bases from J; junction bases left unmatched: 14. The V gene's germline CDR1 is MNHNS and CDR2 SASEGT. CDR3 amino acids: CASSEMFVTSGAGTYEQYF. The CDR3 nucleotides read TGTGCCAGCAGTGAAATGTTCGTGACTAGCGGGGCAGGCACCTACGAGCAGTACTTC.

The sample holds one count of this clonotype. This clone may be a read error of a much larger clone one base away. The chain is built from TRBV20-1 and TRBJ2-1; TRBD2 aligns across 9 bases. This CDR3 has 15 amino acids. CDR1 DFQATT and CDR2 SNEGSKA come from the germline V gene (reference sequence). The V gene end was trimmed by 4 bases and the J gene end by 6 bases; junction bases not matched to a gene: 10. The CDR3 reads CSATGLAGWGNEQFF. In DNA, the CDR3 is TGCAGTGCTACGGGACTAGCAGGCTGGGGCAATGAGCAGTTCTTC.

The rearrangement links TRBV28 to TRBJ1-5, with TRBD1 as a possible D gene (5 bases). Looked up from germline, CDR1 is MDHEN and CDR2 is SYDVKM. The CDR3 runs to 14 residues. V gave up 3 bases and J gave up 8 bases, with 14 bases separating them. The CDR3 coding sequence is TGTGCCAGCAGTTTGGCGGGGACGGCGAAGCCCCAGCATTTT. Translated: CASSLAGTAKPQHF.

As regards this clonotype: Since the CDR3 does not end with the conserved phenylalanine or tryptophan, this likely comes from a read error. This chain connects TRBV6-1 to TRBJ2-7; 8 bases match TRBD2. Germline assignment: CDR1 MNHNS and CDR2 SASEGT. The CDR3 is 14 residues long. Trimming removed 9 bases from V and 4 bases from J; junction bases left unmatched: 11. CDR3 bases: TGTGCCAGACGGGGGGGAGGCAGCTCTTACGAGCAGTACATC. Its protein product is CARRGGGSSYEQYI.

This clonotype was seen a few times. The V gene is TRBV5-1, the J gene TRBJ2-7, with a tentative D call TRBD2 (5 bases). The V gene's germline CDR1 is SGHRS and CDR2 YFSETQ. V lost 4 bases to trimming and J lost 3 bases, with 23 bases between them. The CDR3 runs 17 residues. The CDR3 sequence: CASSTTTPASIDYEQYF. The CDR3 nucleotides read TGCGCCAGCAGCACAACGACGCCGGCTAGCATAGACTACGAGCAGTACTTC.